Following are 9 T cell receptor beta chains from one sample sequenced in a study of T cells in Graves' hyperthyroidism and ophthalmopathy. Using RNA transcripts as the source, TCR beta CDR3 regions were amplified. The HTBI primer set drove a first-round RT-PCR of the TCR CDR3. MiXCR, applied by TCRdb to the multiplex PCR reads, yields one record per CDR3 protein. Of hundreds of thousands of distinct CDR3 sequences listed, 15% to 20% are singletons. Input material: blood. The receptors originated from a woman younger than 35 with Graves' ophthalmopathy.

The table lists this clonotype with a few counts. The rearrangement joins TRBV7-9 to TRBJ2-2, with D possibly called TRBD1 or TRBD2 (6 bases each). The V end was cut by 5 bases, the J end by 4 bases, with 17 bases between. From germline, CDR1 is SEHNR and CDR2 FQNEAQ (reference sequence). The CDR3 runs to 16 residues. CDR3 nucleotide sequence: TGTGCCAGCAGCCCTAGACGTCGGGGGCCCACCGGGGAGCTGTTTTTT. Residues: CASSPRRRGPTGELFF. Filled out from reference TRBV7-9 and TRBJ2-2, the complete variable domain reads DTGVSQNPRHKITKRGQNVTFRCDPISEHNRLYWYRQTLGQGPEFLTYFQNEAQLEKSRLLSDRFSAERPKGSFSTLEIQRTEQGDSAMYLCASSPRRRGPTGELFFGEGSRLTVL.

This clonotype was seen at least ten times. The chain recombines TRBV19 with TRBJ1-2, with D hard to call. Germline assignment: CDR1 LNHDA and CDR2 SQIVND (reference sequence). The CDR3 runs to 11 residues. Trimming removed 4 bases from V and 5 bases from J, with 5 bases in between. The CDR3 DNA follows: TGTGCCAGTAGTAACGGGTATGGCTACACCTTC. Translating gives CASSNGYGYTF.

This clonotype was picked up many times. The chain joins TRBV30 to TRBJ1-5, with D possibly TRBD1 on 5 matching bases. This CDR3 has 13 residues. The V gene lost 2 bases and the J gene lost 5 bases, with 10 bases spanning the gap. Germline CDR1 GTSNPN, CDR2 SVGIG (reference sequence). The CDR3 sequence: CAWSLRGDQPQHF. CDR3 bases: TGTGCCTGGAGTCTTCGGGGGGATCAGCCCCAGCATTTT. Full variable domain (outside the CDR3, taken from reference TRBV30 and TRBJ1-5): SQTIHQWPATLVQPVGSPLSLECTVEGTSNPNLYWYRQAAGRGLQLLFYSVGIGQISSEVPQNLSASRPQDRQFILSSKKLLLSDSGFYLCAWSLRGDQPQHFGDGTRLSIL.

The genes are TRBV7-2 and TRBJ2-7; 16 bases agree with TRBD2. CDR3 length equals 16 residues. Germline-derived CDR1 and CDR2 are SGHTA and FQGNSA. V shed 3 bases, J shed 5 bases, and the junction held 4 bases outside the gene matches. CDR3 residues: CASSLEGTSGGDEQYF. CDR3 sequence (DNA): TGTGCCAGCAGCTTGGAAGGGACTAGCGGGGGGGACGAGCAGTACTTC. The complete variable domain, with remaining parts taken from reference TRBV7-2 and TRBJ2-7, reads GAGVSQSPSNKVTEKGKDVELRCDPISGHTALYWYRQSLGQGLEFLIYFQGNSAPDKSGLPSDRFSAERTGGSVSTLTIQRTQQEDSAVYLCASSLEGTSGGDEQYFGPGTRLTVT.

This clonotype was counted a few times. The chain joins TRBV9 to TRBJ2-1, with 9 bases that match TRBD2. CDR1 SGDLS and CDR2 YYNGEE come from the germline V gene. The V segment lost 4 bases and the J segment 1 base; nucleotides outside the gene matches: 6. The CDR3 extends over 16 amino acids. The CDR3, as DNA: TGTGCCAGCAGCACCAGTAGCGGGAGTTCCTACAATGAGCAGTTCTTC. This codes for CASSTSSGSSYNEQFF.

The rearrangement uses TRBV12-3 or TRBV12-4 and TRBJ2-7; TRBD1 aligns across 8 bases. The CDR3 contains 16 residues. Trimming took 4 bases from V and 2 from J; bases not matched to a gene: 10. The CDR3 loop reads CASSYLWQDRAYEQYF. The CDR3 bases are TGTGCCAGCAGTTACCTTTGGCAGGACAGGGCCTACGAGCAGTACTTC.

This clonotype was observed at least ten times. CDR3 protein: CASRRTGDPLGPLHF. CDR3 sequence (DNA): TGTGCCAGCAGGAGGACAGGGGACCCTTTGGGACCCCTCCACTTT. The chain links TRBV27 to TRBJ1-6; 9 bases map to TRBD1. Germline values: CDR1 MNHEY, CDR2 SMNVEV (reference sequence). The V and J ends lost 6 bases and 12 bases, in that order; junction bases with no gene match: 12. This CDR3 region has 15 residues.

This clonotype has at least ten counts. J is TRBJ2-7 and V is TRBV7-2; TRBD1 or TRBD2 may be the D gene (6 bases each). The V gene lost 4 bases and the J gene lost 6 bases, with 16 bases spanning the gap. CDR3 size: 14 residues. CDR1 is SGHTA, CDR2 FQGNSA, per germline. The CDR3 DNA reads TGTGCCAGCAGCTCCATCACAGGGAGGAGCGAGCAGTACTTC. This translates into CASSSITGRSEQYF.

As to this clonotype: This may arise from a read error, as a much more abundant clone is one base away. The chain links TRBV20-1 to TRBJ2-5; 8 nucleotides line up with TRBD2. The CDR3 is made up of 13 amino acids. J was trimmed by 7 bases and V by 4 bases; bases with no gene match: 8. Germline V gene sequence: CDR1 DFQATT, CDR2 SNEGSKA (reference sequence). CDR3 region: CSANRAGVRTQYF. In DNA, the CDR3 is TGCAGTGCTAACAGAGCGGGGGTCCGGACCCAGTACTTC.